One and the same sample provided the 32 T cell receptor beta chains below, sequenced in a study of blood T cell repertoires in COVID-19. TCRdb keeps only in-frame clones here, not all; method: immunoSEQ multiplex PCR. The repertoire holds roughly 40,000 clones, with roughly 85% as singletons. The sample consisted of peripheral blood. Receptors originate from a man aged 40-49 years with active COVID-19.

The chain uses TRBV5-1 and TRBJ2-1; 10 bases align to TRBD2. The CDR3 spans 19 residues. CDR1 and CDR2 from the germline V gene are SGHRS and YFSETQ. V lost 5 bases to trimming and J lost 5 bases; unmatched junction nucleotides: 19. This CDR3 is CASRSIPGLAGGGDNEQFF. Written as DNA, the CDR3 is TGCGCCAGCAGATCCATACCGGGATTAGCGGGAGGAGGCGACAATGAGCAGTTCTTC. Full variable domain (remainder filled in from reference TRBV5-1 and TRBJ2-1): KAGVTQTPRYLIKTRGQQVTLSCSPISGHRSVSWYQQTPGQGLQFLFEYFSETQRNKGNFPGRFSGRQFSNSRSEMNVSTLELGDSALYLCASRSIPGLAGGGDNEQFFGPGTRLTVL.

The rearrangement joins TRBV28 to TRBJ2-7; possibly TRBD2 for D (6 bases). With 3 bases removed from V and 4 bases from J, the gap between germline ends came to 22 bases. The CDR3 contains 17 residues. The germline V gene encodes CDR1 MDHEN and CDR2 SYDVKM. The DNA for the CDR3 is TGTGCCAGCAGTTTCCCGGCGGGACCTACGAGGGCATACGAGCAGTACTTC. Amino acid sequence: CASSFPAGPTRAYEQYF.

The chain links TRBV19 to TRBJ2-7; possibly TRBD2 for D (6 bases). Germline CDR1 is LNHDA and CDR2 is SQIVND (reference sequence). V was cut by 6 bases and J by 2 bases, with 17 bases left in between. The length of the CDR3 is 15 residues. CDR3 protein: CASSPGSGPTYEQYF. The CDR3 DNA reads TGTGCCAGTAGCCCCGGAAGCGGGCCTACCTACGAGCAGTACTTC. The full variable domain, rest sourced from reference TRBV19 and TRBJ2-7, is DGGITQSPKYLFRKEGQNVTLSCEQNLNHDAMYWYRQDPGQGLRLIYYSQIVNDFQKGDIAEGYSVSREKKESFPLTVTSAQKNPTAFYLCASSPGSGPTYEQYFGPGTRLTVT.

This chain joins TRBV3-1 (or the pseudogene TRBV3-2) and TRBJ1-1; no clear D. This CDR3 has 12 residues. Trimming took 6 bases from V and 6 from J, leaving 11 bases between them. Germline CDR1 and CDR2: LGHDT and YNNKEL (reference sequence). CDR3 amino acids: CASRGGKAEAFF. In nucleotides, the CDR3 is TGTGCCAGCAGGGGAGGGAAGGCTGAAGCTTTCTTT.

This chain connects TRBV27 to TRBJ1-2; 8 bases are a match to TRBD1. The trim removed 10 bases at V and 6 bases at J, leaving 19 bases unmatched. Germline V gene sequence: CDR1 MNHEY, CDR2 SMNVEV (reference sequence). The CDR3 runs to 16 residues. In DNA, the CDR3 is TGTGCCACTTCCATCGTAGGGACAGGTTATCCCCATGGCTACACCTTC. As protein: CATSIVGTGYPHGYTF.

Of note for this clone: Relative to the germline gene, one junction end is altered; a read error may explain this. The chain recombines TRBV5-1 with TRBJ2-1; TRBD2 matches 7 bases. The CDR3 covers 11 residues. Germline CDR1 and CDR2: SGHRS and YFSETQ. The CDR3 region is CASSSSGERFF. In DNA form, the CDR3 reads TGCGCCAGCAGCTCTAGCGGCGAGCGGTTCTTC.

The chain joins TRBV6-5 to TRBJ1-2, with 12 bases lining up with TRBD1. Germline V gene sequence: CDR1 MNHEY, CDR2 SVGAGI. The CDR3 runs to 14 residues. V was clipped by 6 bases and J by 7 bases; unmatched bases: 6. CDR3 sequence (DNA): TGTGCCAGCAGAGGGACAGGGGGCGCAACTGGCTACACCTTC. This sequence encodes CASRGTGGATGYTF.

The CDR3 is CASSLEGGYTGELFF. The CDR3 nucleotides read TGCGCCAGCAGCTTGGAAGGGGGATACACCGGGGAGCTGTTTTTT. This sequence joins TRBV5-1 and TRBJ2-2; the D gene is possibly TRBD1 (6 bases). There are 15 residues in the CDR3. The ends were cut back, 0 bases at V and 3 bases at J, with 9 bases in the middle. CDR1 SGHRS and CDR2 YFSETQ come from the germline V gene.

This chain uses TRBV2 with TRBJ1-3, with 8 positions matching TRBD1. Germline V gene lookup returns CDR1 SNHLY and CDR2 FYNNEI. The CDR3 runs to 15 residues. Trimming took 5 bases from V and 0 from J; bases not matched to a gene: 3. CDR3: CASSYGQGSGNTIYF. The CDR3 coding sequence is TGTGCCAGCAGTTACGGACAGGGCTCTGGAAACACCATATATTTT.

The chain links TRBV2 to TRBJ2-1; D is possibly TRBD1 (6 bases). The CDR3 extends over 12 amino acids. The germline V gene has CDR1 SNHLY and CDR2 FYNNEI. V was trimmed by 7 bases and J by 4 bases, leaving 8 bases between them. The CDR3 nucleotides read TGTGCCAGCACCAGGGGATACAATGAGCAGTTCTTC. The encoded protein is CASTRGYNEQFF.

The CDR3 spells CASSLQGRADTQYF. The CDR3 bases are TGTGCCAGCAGCTTACAGGGGCGGGCCGATACGCAGTATTTT. The chain employs TRBV7-8 and TRBJ2-3, with TRBD1 as a possible D gene (6 bases). The V end lost 2 bases, the J end lost 6 bases, and 12 bases lay between the germline ends. There are 14 residues in the CDR3. Germline V CDR1 and CDR2: SGHVS, FQNEAQ.

The J gene is TRBJ2-1, the V gene TRBV6-5; TRBD2 might be the D (5 bases). CDR1 is MNHEY and CDR2 is SVGAGI in the germline V gene. V was cut by 0 bases and J by 4 bases, with 10 bases left in between. The CDR3 has 15 residues. CDR3 sequence reads: CASSYSSTRYNEQFF. For the CDR3, the DNA is TGTGCCAGCAGTTACTCGAGCACTAGGTACAATGAGCAGTTCTTC.

This clone occurred once. This chain joins TRBV18 and TRBJ2-1; D call uncertain. The CDR3 extends over 11 amino acids. The germline V and J ends were trimmed by 4 bases and 7 bases, with 5 bases remaining between them. The germline V gene has CDR1 KGHSH and CDR2 LQKENI. The CDR3 coding sequence is TGTGCCAGCTCACTAATGAATGAGCAGTTCTTC. Its protein product is CASSLMNEQFF.

This clone was seen only once. This chain uses TRBV5-4 with TRBJ1-1, with 10 nucleotides matching TRBD1. The ends lost 4 bases at V and 10 bases at J; junction bases unmatched: 13. Looked up from germline, CDR1 is SGHNT and CDR2 is YYREEE (reference sequence). CDR3 length equals 15 residues. The CDR3 sequence: CASSPLGQGGLSAFF. The CDR3 coding sequence is TGTGCCAGCAGCCCATTAGGACAGGGGGGGTTGTCAGCTTTCTTT.

The rearrangement uses TRBV3-1 (or the pseudogene TRBV3-2) and TRBJ2-7; 8 bases fit TRBD2. The V gene's germline CDR1 is LGHDT and CDR2 YNNKEL (reference sequence). V lost 4 bases, J lost 0 bases, and 14 bases stayed unmatched. This CDR3 comprises 18 residues. Here the CDR3 reads CASSPPTSAGVSSYEQYF. Written as DNA, the CDR3 is TGTGCCAGCAGCCCGCCGACCTCAGCGGGAGTGAGCTCCTACGAGCAGTACTTC.

This CDR3 reads CASRRTGATEAFF. CDR3 coding DNA: TGTGCCAGCAGACGGACAGGGGCCACTGAAGCTTTCTTT. The chain uses TRBV6-5 and TRBJ1-1, with 9 bases matching TRBD1. The CDR3 sequence is 13 residues long. The germline V gene encodes CDR1 MNHEY and CDR2 SVGAGI. After removal of 6 bases from V and 4 bases from J, the junction contained 3 bases not matched to a gene.

This clone qualifies as medium-sized. V and J are TRBV12-3 or TRBV12-4 and TRBJ1-1; TRBD1 might be the D (5 bases). The CDR3 totals 13 residues. V was pared by 5 bases and J by 1 base, with 8 bases between. The CDR3 reads CASSAGPNTEAFF. The CDR3 DNA sequence: TGTGCCAGCAGTGCAGGGCCGAACACTGAAGCTTTCTTT.

The chain recombines TRBV5-1 with TRBJ2-7; 12 nucleotides line up with TRBD1. The trim removed 4 bases at V and 3 bases at J, leaving 5 bases unmatched. Germline CDR1 is SGHRS and CDR2 is YFSETQ. CDR3 size: 15 residues. This CDR3 is CASSPGTGGVYEQYF. The CDR3 nucleotides are TGCGCCAGCAGCCCAGGGACAGGGGGCGTCTACGAGCAGTACTTC.

This clone was counted between two and nine times. The chain uses TRBV27 and TRBJ2-5; D call uncertain. Trimming took off 2 bases at V and 5 bases at J, with 9 bases between the two ends. Germline-derived CDR1 and CDR2 are MNHEY and SMNVEV (reference sequence). The CDR3 runs to 13 residues. CDR3 DNA: TGTGCCAGCAGTTTAGGTCTTCGGGAGACCCAGTACTTC. The encoded protein is CASSLGLRETQYF.

The J gene is TRBJ1-5, the V gene TRBV6-2 or TRBV6-3, with 12 bases lining up with TRBD1. Germline V gene lookup returns CDR1 MNHEY and CDR2 SVGEGT. Losses at the gene ends were 6 bases for V and 6 bases for J; bases not matched to a gene: 6. The CDR3 runs 15 residues. The CDR3 DNA is TGTGCCAGCAGCTCGGGACAGGGGGCCCCTCAGCCCCAGCATTTT. Protein: CASSSGQGAPQPQHF.

The chain employs TRBV28 and TRBJ1-2, with D possibly matching TRBD1 (5 bases). The CDR3 is made up of 15 amino acids. Trimming stripped 0 bases from V and 5 bases from J, with 13 bases between. In germline, CDR1 is MDHEN, CDR2 SYDVKM. The CDR3 reads CASSLWTRRGYGYTF. The DNA for the CDR3 is TGTGCCAGCAGTTTATGGACCCGGCGGGGGTATGGCTACACCTTC.

The V gene is TRBV4-1, the J gene TRBJ1-4, with TRBD1 matching over 9 bases. The CDR3 consists of 15 residues. After removal of 3 bases from V and 11 bases from J, the junction contained 10 bases not matched to a gene. CDR1 and CDR2 from the germline V gene are MGHRA and YSYEKL. The CDR3 DNA reads TGCGCCAGCAGCCAGGCCCCCGGGACAGGGACGAAACTGTTTTTT. Translating gives CASSQAPGTGTKLFF.

The CDR3 region is CASSYTPGLENNEQFF. DNA for the CDR3: TGTGCCAGCAGCTATACCCCGGGACTGGAAAACAATGAGCAGTTCTTC. The chain combines TRBV7-3 with TRBJ2-1; D is perhaps TRBD2 (6 bases). V lost 4 bases and J lost 5, with 18 bases in between. The CDR3 runs 16 residues. Germline V gene sequence: CDR1 SGHTA, CDR2 FQGTGA.

This chain links TRBV28 with TRBJ1-2; maybe TRBD1 (5 bases). Germline CDR1 reads MDHEN; CDR2 reads SYDVKM. V gave up 5 bases and J gave up 8 bases, with 15 bases separating them. This CDR3 spans 13 amino acids. The DNA for the CDR3 is TGTGCCAGCAGTGACCGGGCCCGGGGGGGCTACACCTTC. Amino acids: CASSDRARGGYTF.

This chain links TRBV24-1 with TRBJ2-3, with 10 bases that match TRBD1. V was clipped by 9 bases and J by 6 bases; unmatched bases: 8. Germline assignment: CDR1 KGHDR and CDR2 SFDVKD. The CDR3 is 14 residues long. In DNA form, the CDR3 reads TGTGCCACCGCAAGACAGGGGGCCCGGGATACGCAGTATTTT. It specifies CATARQGARDTQYF.

This clone appeared a few times. V gene TRBV6-6 combines with J gene TRBJ2-7, with D possibly being TRBD1 (5 bases). The germline V gene encodes CDR1 MNHNY and CDR2 SVGAGI (reference sequence). V lost 5 bases, J lost 0 bases, and 17 bases lay in between. There are 16 residues in the CDR3. CDR3 sequence: CASSRTTASLSYEQYF. CDR3 nucleotide sequence: TGTGCCAGCAGTCGAACGACAGCGTCGCTCTCCTACGAGCAGTACTTC.

This clone was detected only once. The J gene is TRBJ2-4, the V gene TRBV7-2; 7 bases map to TRBD2. J lost 6 bases, V lost 3 bases, and 14 bases had no gene match. The CDR3 runs 17 residues. CDR1 is SGHTA and CDR2 is FQGNSA in the germline V gene. The CDR3 nucleotides read TGTGCCAGCAGCTTTAAAAGCGGGAAAGGGTGGGGAAACATTCAGTACTTC. This translates into CASSFKSGKGWGNIQYF. Based on the CDR3 plus reference TRBV7-2 and TRBJ2-4, the full variable domain is GAGVSQSPSNKVTEKGKDVELRCDPISGHTALYWYRQSLGQGLEFLIYFQGNSAPDKSGLPSDRFSAERTGGSVSTLTIQRTQQEDSAVYLCASSFKSGKGWGNIQYFGAGTRLSVL.

The rearrangement joins TRBV2 to TRBJ2-7, with D unresolved. V lost 8 bases, J lost 3 bases, and 20 bases lay in between. CDR3 length: 15 amino acids. From germline, CDR1 is SNHLY and CDR2 FYNNEI. CDR3 sequence: CASLWANRGSYEQYF. CDR3 sequence (DNA): TGTGCCAGCCTGTGGGCCAATCGTGGTAGCTACGAGCAGTACTTC.

The CDR3 loop is CASSLVGAGGFLGNEQFF. The CDR3 DNA sequence: TGCGCCAGCAGCTTGGTAGGCGCAGGGGGCTTTTTGGGCAATGAGCAGTTCTTC. V is TRBV5-1 and J is TRBJ2-1, with TRBD1 identical over 8 bases. Germline V lookup: CDR1 SGHRS, CDR2 YFSETQ. Trimming removed 0 bases from V and 6 bases from J; junction bases left unmatched: 14. The CDR3 runs to 18 residues.

The CDR3 here is CASSEAPRTGLSYTF. As DNA, the CDR3 is TGTGCCAGCAGTGAAGCCCCAAGGACAGGGTTAAGCTACACCTTC. The J gene is TRBJ1-2, the V gene TRBV6-1, with 8 bases lining up with TRBD1. The trim removed 0 bases at V and 9 bases at J, leaving 9 bases unmatched. CDR1 is MNHNS and CDR2 is SASEGT in the germline V gene. This CDR3 region has 15 residues.

For the CDR3, the DNA is TGTGCCAGCAGCTTAAGCGGGAGGGAATCCGAGCAGTACTTC. This codes for CASSLSGRESEQYF. The V gene is TRBV7-9, the J gene TRBJ2-7; 10 nucleotides line up with TRBD2. CDR1 SEHNR and CDR2 FQNEAQ come from the germline V gene (reference sequence). The CDR3 is 14 residues long. With V trimmed by 2 bases and J by 6 bases, 4 bases remained unmatched.

This chain links TRBV6-6 with TRBJ1-3; D might be TRBD1 (6 bases). CDR1 and CDR2 from the germline V gene are MNHNY and SVGAGI (reference sequence). This CDR3 comprises 15 residues. Deletions cut 7 bases from V and 5 bases from J, with 18 bases between. CDR3 bases: TGTGCCAGCACCGACCCTGGACAGTCGCGAAACACCATATATTTT. Translated, it gives CASTDPGQSRNTIYF.